These 19 T cell receptor beta chains were sequenced from one sample in a study of shared clonotypes between healthy human individuals. Positively selected for CCR7, the CD45RO-negative cells used as naive CD8 cells excluded terminally differentiated effector memory CD45RA+ cells. The assay was immunoSEQ multiplex PCR, and TCRdb's table has in-frame clones only and misses some. The table lists hundreds of thousands of clones, 95% to 98% of them singletons. Sequencing was performed on naive CD8+ T cells sorted from blood. The receptors were sampled from a young man in good health.

The rearrangement joins TRBV7-8 to TRBJ2-2; 9 bases fit TRBD2. The germline CDR1 and CDR2 sequences are SGHVS and FQNEAQ. This CDR3 is 18 amino acids long. After removal of 1 base from V and 4 bases from J, the junction contained 10 bases not matched to a gene. DNA for the CDR3: TGTGCCAGCAGCTTAGTTACTAGCGGGTTTAGGCTCACCGGGGAGCTGTTTTTT. Its protein is CASSLVTSGFRLTGELFF.

The rearrangement links TRBV23-1 to TRBJ2-3; possibly TRBD2 for D (5 bases). TRBV23-1 is filed as an ORF, its function uncertain. The CDR3 runs 14 residues. With 2 bases removed from V and 8 bases from J, the gap between germline ends came to 14 bases. This CDR3 reads CASSQGGGTGTQYF. CDR3 nucleotide sequence: TGCGCCAGCAGTCAAGGAGGAGGCACTGGTACGCAGTATTTT.

The rearrangement links TRBV4-3 to TRBJ2-2; D tentatively reads TRBD1 or TRBD2 (5 bases each). V lost 0 bases to trimming and J lost 1 base, with 12 bases between them. The CDR3 has 17 residues. Looked up from germline, CDR1 is LGHNA and CDR2 is YSLEER. The CDR3: CASSQDRGGGNTGELFF. The DNA for the CDR3 is TGCGCCAGCAGCCAAGATCGGGGCGGAGGGAACACCGGGGAGCTGTTTTTT.

The chain combines TRBV9 with TRBJ2-7, with D unresolved. This CDR3 contains 13 residues. The V gene lost 2 bases and the J gene lost 3 bases, with 9 bases spanning the gap. CDR1 SGDLS and CDR2 YYNGEE come from the germline V gene. This CDR3 reads CASSVGLNYEQYF. The CDR3 DNA reads as TGTGCCAGCAGCGTTGGGTTGAACTACGAGCAGTACTTC.

V and J are TRBV9 and TRBJ2-5; 13 bases map to TRBD2. CDR3 length: 16 residues. Germline CDR1 SGDLS, CDR2 YYNGEE. V trimming: 3 bases; J trimming: 5 bases; junction bases outside the gene matches: 7. In nucleotides, the CDR3 is TGTGCCAGCAGCGGATTACTAGCGGGAGGGCCCGAGACCCAGTACTTC. Protein: CASSGLLAGGPETQYF.

The genes are TRBV7-9 and TRBJ1-2; 9 positions agree with TRBD1. V gave up 3 bases and J gave up 4 bases; unmatched junction bases: 6. The CDR3 totals 15 residues. Germline CDR1 and CDR2: SEHNR and FQNEAQ (reference sequence). The CDR3 protein is CASSFRDREIYGYTF. The CDR3 DNA is TGTGCCAGCAGCTTTCGGGACAGGGAGATCTATGGCTACACCTTC.

V gene TRBV19 combines with J gene TRBJ2-7, with D possibly matching TRBD1 (5 bases). V lost 2 bases and J 4 bases, leaving 27 bases between the germline ends. There are 19 residues in the CDR3. Looked up from germline, CDR1 is LNHDA and CDR2 is SQIVND (reference sequence). The CDR3 bases are TGTGCCAGTAGTATAATGGGCAGGGAAGTTTCAGGGTTTATGTACGAGCAGTACTTC. Translating it yields CASSIMGREVSGFMYEQYF.

The rearrangement joins TRBV13 to TRBJ1-5; TRBD1 is a possible D gene (6 bases). Germline V gene data show CDR1 as PRHDT and CDR2 as FYEKMQ (reference sequence). With 4 bases removed from V and 3 bases from J, the gap between germline ends came to 10 bases. This CDR3 spans 14 amino acids. CDR3 coding DNA: TGTGCCAGCAGCTCAGCAGGGGCCAATCAGCCCCAGCATTTT. This gives the protein CASSSAGANQPQHF. The whole variable domain, filled in from reference TRBV13 and TRBJ1-5, reads AAGVIQSPRHLIKEKRETATLKCYPIPRHDTVYWYQQGPGQDPQFLISFYEKMQSDKGSIPDRFSAQQFSDYHSELNMSSLELGDSALYFCASSSAGANQPQHFGDGTRLSIL.

This CDR3 is CASSFTSGSNEQFF. For the CDR3, the DNA is TGTGCCAGCAGCTTTACTAGCGGGAGCAATGAGCAGTTCTTC. J is TRBJ2-1 and V is TRBV7-9, with 11 nucleotides matching TRBD2. Looked up from germline, CDR1 is SEHNR and CDR2 is FQNEAQ (reference sequence). Trimming at V came to 3 bases and at J to 6 bases, leaving 1 base not matched to a gene. The CDR3 extends over 14 amino acids.

The chain is built from TRBV19 and TRBJ2-7; TRBD2 matches at 11 bases. The length of the CDR3 is 15 residues. Germline trimming cut 5 bases from V and 0 bases from J; bases unmatched to any gene: 3. CDR1 is LNHDA and CDR2 is SQIVND in the germline V gene (reference sequence). This CDR3 is CASSWTSGYSYEQYF. CDR3 bases: TGTGCCAGTAGTTGGACTAGCGGGTACTCCTACGAGCAGTACTTC.

This chain links TRBV7-9 with TRBJ2-7, with 9 bases matching TRBD1. CDR3 length equals 16 residues. J was trimmed by 2 bases and V by 4 bases; bases with no gene match: 9. Germline V gene data show CDR1 as SEHNR and CDR2 as FQNEAQ (reference sequence). The CDR3 sequence is CASSSAGTGKTYEQYF. As DNA, the CDR3 is TGTGCCAGCAGCTCCGCCGGGACAGGGAAAACCTACGAGCAGTACTTC.

The rearrangement links TRBV4-1 to TRBJ2-1; 9 positions match TRBD2. V lost 7 bases to trimming and J lost 9 bases; unmatched junction nucleotides: 13. The CDR3 totals 15 residues. Per the germline V gene, CDR1 is MGHRA and CDR2 is YSYEKL. The DNA of the CDR3 is TGCGCCAGCACCAGCTTTAGCGGGAGACAGGGTGAGCAGTTCTTC. Protein sequence: CASTSFSGRQGEQFF.

This chain joins TRBV14 and TRBJ2-2; a weak D match, TRBD2 (6 bases). Germline CDR1 is SGHDN and CDR2 is FVKESK. Trimming cost V 4 bases and J 5 bases, with 14 bases left between them. The CDR3 sequence is 15 residues long. In DNA form, the CDR3 reads TGTGCCAGCAGCCCCGGACTCCGGGGGACCGGGGAGCTGTTTTTT. This encodes CASSPGLRGTGELFF.

The chain uses TRBV4-1 and TRBJ2-3; D might be TRBD1 (6 bases). The ends were cut back, 0 bases at V and 2 bases at J, with 12 bases in the middle. Germline V gene data show CDR1 as MGHRA and CDR2 as YSYEKL. The CDR3 contains 16 residues. The CDR3 nucleotides are TGCGCCAGCAGCCAAGAACCAGGGGCTATCACAGATACGCAGTATTTT. Amino acids: CASSQEPGAITDTQYF.

V is TRBV6-4 and J is TRBJ2-3; D might be TRBD2 (6 bases). The CDR3 contains 19 residues. Between the trimmed V and J ends, which lost 6 bases and 4 bases, there was a span of 29 bases. Looked up from germline, CDR1 is MRHNA and CDR2 is SNTAGT. The CDR3 region is CASSPETPLSGGEADTQYF. CDR3 coding DNA: TGTGCCAGCAGCCCCGAGACGCCTTTAAGCGGAGGGGAGGCAGATACGCAGTATTTT.

CDR3 loop: CATSRDRLSTLAGRYNEQFF. The CDR3 bases are TGTGCCACCAGCAGAGATCGGCTTTCTACACTAGCGGGCCGTTACAATGAGCAGTTCTTC. This chain joins TRBV15 and TRBJ2-1, with 9 bases fitting TRBD2. The V and J ends lost 0 bases and 4 bases, in that order; junction bases with no gene match: 16. CDR3 length: 20 amino acids. The germline gives CDR1 LNHNV, CDR2 YYDKDF (reference sequence).

The rearrangement links TRBV14 to TRBJ1-4; D is unclear. V lost 0 bases and J lost 3, with 11 bases in between. CDR1 is SGHDN, CDR2 FVKESK, per germline. The CDR3 covers 16 residues. The CDR3 DNA follows: TGTGCCAGCAGCCAAGATTTTGGGATATCTAATGAAAAACTGTTTTTT. Translating it yields CASSQDFGISNEKLFF.

The gene calls are TRBV21-1 and TRBJ1-4. TRBV21-1 is shown as a pseudogene. This CDR3 region has 14 residues. DNA of the CDR3: TGTGCCAGCAGCCGCACGGCAACTAATGAAAAACTGTTTTTT. Its translation: CASSRTATNEKLFF.

The rearrangement joins TRBV20-1 to TRBJ2-1, with no clear D. This CDR3 contains 11 residues. CDR1 and CDR2 (germline): DFQATT, SNEGSKA (reference sequence). The germline V and J ends were trimmed by 4 bases and 3 bases, with 4 bases remaining between them. In nucleotides, the CDR3 is TGCAGTGCTATTAACTACAATGAGCAGTTCTTC. Translated, it gives CSAINYNEQFF.